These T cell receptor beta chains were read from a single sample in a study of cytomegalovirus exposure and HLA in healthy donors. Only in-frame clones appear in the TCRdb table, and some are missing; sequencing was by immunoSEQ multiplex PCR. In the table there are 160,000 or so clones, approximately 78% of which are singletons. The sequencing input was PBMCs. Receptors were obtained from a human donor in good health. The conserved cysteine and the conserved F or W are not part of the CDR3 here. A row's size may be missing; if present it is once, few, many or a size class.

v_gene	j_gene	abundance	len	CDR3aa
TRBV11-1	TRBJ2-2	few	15	ASSPGLAGGITGELF
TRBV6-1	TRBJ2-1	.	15	ASSVDRGPITYNEQF
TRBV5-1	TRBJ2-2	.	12	ASSTDSNTGELF
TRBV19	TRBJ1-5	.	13	ASSKQEYSNQPQH
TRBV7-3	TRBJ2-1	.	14	ASSRLAGGVYNEQF
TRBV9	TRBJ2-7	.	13	ASSVGPTGGYEQY
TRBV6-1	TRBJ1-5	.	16	ASSEGWTGAFSNQPQH
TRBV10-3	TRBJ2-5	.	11	AISADSQETQY
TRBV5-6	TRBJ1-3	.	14	ASSLAGGQGGNTIY
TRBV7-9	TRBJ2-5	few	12	ASSPGGWEATQY
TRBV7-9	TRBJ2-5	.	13	ASSLLGGSQETQY
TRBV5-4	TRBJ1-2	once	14	ASSSYGGRGNYGYT
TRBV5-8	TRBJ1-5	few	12	ASNGQGFLQPQH
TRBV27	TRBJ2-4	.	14	ASSPGLARAKNIQY
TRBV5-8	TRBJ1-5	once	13	ASRSGTGGGQPQH
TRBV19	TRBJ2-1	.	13	ASSGGQVDYNEQF
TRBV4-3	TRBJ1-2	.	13	ASSQGRGPGYGYT
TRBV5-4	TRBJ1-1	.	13	ASSLGGRQGTEAF
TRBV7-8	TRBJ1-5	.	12	ASSPGQTNQPQH
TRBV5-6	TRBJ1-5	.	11	ASSLDRDQPQH
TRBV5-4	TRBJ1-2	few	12	ASRGGGGSYGYT
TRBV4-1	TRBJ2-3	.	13	ASSQVRGSADTQY
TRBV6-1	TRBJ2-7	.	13	ASSLVNGQGFEQY
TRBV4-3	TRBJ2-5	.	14	ASSQTAGGPKETQY
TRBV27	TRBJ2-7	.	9	ASSSPREQY
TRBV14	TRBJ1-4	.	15	ASSQGSFGTGYEKLF
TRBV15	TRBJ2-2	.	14	ATSRDLGTDYGELF
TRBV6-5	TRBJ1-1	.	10	ASRRQGSEAF
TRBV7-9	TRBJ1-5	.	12	ASSRDISNQPQH
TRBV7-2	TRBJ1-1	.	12	ASSRQGANGKAF
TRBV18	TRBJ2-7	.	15	ASSPMGPTGVHYEQY
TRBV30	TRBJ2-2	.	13	AWTRTAAGTGELF
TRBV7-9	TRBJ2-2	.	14	ASSFQRGEHTGELF
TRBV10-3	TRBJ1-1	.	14	AISEVRGRMNTEAF
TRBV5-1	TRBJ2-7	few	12	ASSSRSPVYEQY
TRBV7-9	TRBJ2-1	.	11	ASSWTGGNEQF
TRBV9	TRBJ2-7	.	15	ASSGGLATLSSYEQY
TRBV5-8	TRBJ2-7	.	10	ASSAWDSEQY
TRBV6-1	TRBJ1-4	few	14	ASSEVTGGADEKLF
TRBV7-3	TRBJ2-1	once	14	ASSLFPSGANNEQF